The subject of this entry is one T cell receptor beta chain. Assay used: immunoSEQ multiplex PCR; TCRdb lists only in-frame clones, some missing. The sample consists of nearly 70,000 clones, approximately 90% of them appearing once. The data belong to a study of technical replicates of blood from four donors. Germline V gene sequence: CDR1 MNHEY, CDR2 SMNVEV (reference sequence). Unmatched junction bases numbered 8, after V lost 5 bases and J lost 1 base. The CDR3 is 17 residues long. The sequence was obtained from a human donor in good health. Some clones in this sample may be carry-over from other donors' samples. Sequencing was done on a sample of PBMCs. This sequence joins TRBV27 and TRBJ2-3; TRBD2 matches 11 bases. Here the CDR3 reads CASSRLTTSGGTDTQYF. Here the CDR3 DNA reads TGTGCCAGCAGTCGCCTGACGACTAGCGGGGGCACAGATACGCAGTATTTT.